A selection of T cell receptor beta chains follows, all from one sample in a study of shared clonotypes between healthy human individuals. Measured with immunoSEQ multiplex PCR; TCRdb has only the in-frame clones, and not every one. The top ten clones hold approximately 0.4% of a sample with about 2.3 million clones, less than 95% of them seen once. What was sequenced was naive CD4+ T cells from PBMCs. The source is a man aged 18 to 29 in good health. Some clones in this sample may be carry-over from other donors' samples. The CDR3 runs from the conserved cysteine through the conserved F or W. Fields, in order: V gene, J gene, D gene, clone size, CDR3 DNA, CDR3 protein. D genes are given only for firm matches. Some rows have no size entry. The others give once, few or many, or a class for an expanded clone.

v_call: TRBV4-1; j_call: TRBJ2-1; d_call: TRBD2; clone_size: NA; cdr3_nt: TGCGCCAGCAGCCAAACTAGCGGCTTATACAATGAGCAGTTCTTC; cdr3_aa: CASSQTSGLYNEQFF
v_call: TRBV11-3; j_call: TRBJ2-1; d_call: TRBD2; clone_size: NA; cdr3_nt: TGTGCCAGCAGCCCGCGGGGGATCGGCGGGAGGACCTACAATGAGCAGTTCTTC; cdr3_aa: CASSPRGIGGRTYNEQFF
v_call: TRBV18; j_call: TRBJ2-1; d_call: NA; clone_size: NA; cdr3_nt: TGTGCCAGCTCACCGACAGGCCACGTCAACAATGAGCAGTTCTTC; cdr3_aa: CASSPTGHVNNEQFF
v_call: TRBV6-5; j_call: TRBJ2-1; d_call: NA; clone_size: few; cdr3_nt: TGTGCCAGCACTTTCGGTGAGGGGGAGTTCTTC; cdr3_aa: CASTFGEGEFF
v_call: TRBV27; j_call: TRBJ1-2; d_call: NA; clone_size: NA; cdr3_nt: TGTGCCAGCAGTCCCCGACAGATGAACTATGGCTACACCTTC; cdr3_aa: CASSPRQMNYGYTF
v_call: TRBV28; j_call: TRBJ2-7; d_call: TRBD2; clone_size: NA; cdr3_nt: TGTGCCACCTCCAACAACAAGCGGGGCTTTCCCTACGAGCAGTACTTC; cdr3_aa: CATSNNKRGFPYEQYF
v_call: TRBV28; j_call: TRBJ2-5; d_call: NA; clone_size: NA; cdr3_nt: TGTGCCAGCAGTCCCAACTACTTGCTTGTGGAGACCCAGTACTTC; cdr3_aa: CASSPNYLLVETQYF
v_call: TRBV15; j_call: TRBJ1-2; d_call: NA; clone_size: NA; cdr3_nt: TGTGCCACCAGCTCCCGACAGAACTCCTATGGCTACACCTTC; cdr3_aa: CATSSRQNSYGYTF
v_call: TRBV28; j_call: TRBJ1-2; d_call: NA; clone_size: once; cdr3_nt: TGTGCCAGCACCCCCCCACCGGGAAGAAAAGCTAACTATGGCTACACCTTC; cdr3_aa: CASTPPPGRKANYGYTF
v_call: TRBV7-2; j_call: TRBJ2-1; d_call: TRBD2; clone_size: NA; cdr3_nt: TGTGCCAGCAGCTTAGTATCTAGCGGGAGTAACACCTACAATGAGCAGTTCTTC; cdr3_aa: CASSLVSSGSNTYNEQFF
v_call: TRBV4-1; j_call: TRBJ2-5; d_call: NA; clone_size: NA; cdr3_nt: TGCGCCAGCAGCCCGGGACACCAAAGACAAGAGACCCAGTACTTC; cdr3_aa: CASSPGHQRQETQYF
v_call: TRBV6-1; j_call: TRBJ2-5; d_call: TRBD1; clone_size: NA; cdr3_nt: TGTGCCAGCAGCCGGGACAGGGAGACCCAGTACTTC; cdr3_aa: CASSRDRETQYF
v_call: TRBV6-6; j_call: TRBJ2-3; d_call: NA; clone_size: NA; cdr3_nt: TGTGCCAGCACCGGGCCCACAGATACGCAGTATTTT; cdr3_aa: CASTGPTDTQYF
v_call: TRBV28; j_call: TRBJ2-7; d_call: NA; clone_size: NA; cdr3_nt: TGTGCCAGCAGTTTGTGGGACCTCCACGAGCAGTACTTC; cdr3_aa: CASSLWDLHEQYF
v_call: TRBV5-5; j_call: TRBJ2-6; d_call: NA; clone_size: once; cdr3_nt: TGTGCCAGCAGCTTCGGGGGCTCTGGGGCCAACGTCCTGACTTTC; cdr3_aa: CASSFGGSGANVLTF
v_call: TRBV7-9; j_call: TRBJ2-5; d_call: TRBD2; clone_size: NA; cdr3_nt: TGTGCCAGCAGCCGAAGCGGGAGCCTCCAAGAGACCCAGTACTTC; cdr3_aa: CASSRSGSLQETQYF
v_call: TRBV9; j_call: TRBJ2-7; d_call: NA; clone_size: NA; cdr3_nt: TGTGCCAGCAGCGTCGTCCCGGACTCCTACGAGCAGTACTTC; cdr3_aa: CASSVVPDSYEQYF
v_call: TRBV9; j_call: TRBJ1-1; d_call: TRBD1; clone_size: NA; cdr3_nt: TGTGCCAGCAGCAATGGACAGGGTGGGGGCACTGAAGCTTTCTTT; cdr3_aa: CASSNGQGGGTEAFF
v_call: TRBV6-6; j_call: TRBJ2-7; d_call: NA; clone_size: NA; cdr3_nt: TGTGCCAGCAGTTTAGGGGTCCAGGGAACCTACGAGCAGTACTTC; cdr3_aa: CASSLGVQGTYEQYF
v_call: TRBV19; j_call: TRBJ2-2; d_call: NA; clone_size: NA; cdr3_nt: TGTGCCAGTAGTATAGGACAGGTACGGACCGGGGAGCTGTTTTTT; cdr3_aa: CASSIGQVRTGELFF
v_call: TRBV7-9; j_call: TRBJ2-7; d_call: NA; clone_size: NA; cdr3_nt: TGTGCCAGCAGCTTAGCGGGATACTCCTACGAGCAGTACTTC; cdr3_aa: CASSLAGYSYEQYF
v_call: TRBV18; j_call: TRBJ2-3; d_call: NA; clone_size: NA; cdr3_nt: TGTGCCAGCTCACCTCTCCCGGGATACACAGATACGCAGTATTTT; cdr3_aa: CASSPLPGYTDTQYF
v_call: TRBV11-3; j_call: TRBJ2-7; d_call: TRBD1; clone_size: NA; cdr3_nt: TGTGCCAGCAGCCGGGACAGGAACTCCTACGAGCAGTACTTC; cdr3_aa: CASSRDRNSYEQYF
v_call: TRBV5-1; j_call: TRBJ2-3; d_call: NA; clone_size: NA; cdr3_nt: TGCGCCAGCAGCTTAGGCAGAGGCGGTGGGGGCACAGATACGCAGTATTTT; cdr3_aa: CASSLGRGGGGTDTQYF
v_call: TRBV27; j_call: TRBJ1-2; d_call: NA; clone_size: NA; cdr3_nt: TGTGCCAGCAGTCCACCCCCCGGCCGGGCCGGCGGAGGTGGCTACACCTTC; cdr3_aa: CASSPPPGRAGGGGYTF
v_call: TRBV28; j_call: TRBJ1-1; d_call: TRBD1; clone_size: once; cdr3_nt: TGTGCCAGTCTCTCACATGGACAGGGGGCGCTGGAGGCTTTCTTT; cdr3_aa: CASLSHGQGALEAFF
v_call: TRBV2; j_call: TRBJ2-1; d_call: NA; clone_size: NA; cdr3_nt: TGTGCCAGCAGTGAAGCGGGACGGGAGCCGAACAATGAGCAGTTCTTC; cdr3_aa: CASSEAGREPNNEQFF
v_call: TRBV21-1; j_call: TRBJ2-4; d_call: NA; clone_size: NA; cdr3_nt: TGTGCCAGCATCAACGCCCCACGGGGGGGGCAAAACATTCAGTACTTC; cdr3_aa: CASINAPRGGQNIQYF
v_call: TRBV7-8; j_call: TRBJ2-4; d_call: NA; clone_size: NA; cdr3_nt: TGTGCCAGCAGCTTAGAGGGGGGACTCCTAGCCAAAAACATTCAGTACTTC; cdr3_aa: CASSLEGGLLAKNIQYF
v_call: TRBV10-3; j_call: TRBJ1-3; d_call: NA; clone_size: NA; cdr3_nt: TGTGCCATCAGTCCCGTTGGATCCGGAAACACCATATATTTT; cdr3_aa: CAISPVGSGNTIYF
v_call: TRBV27; j_call: TRBJ2-7; d_call: TRBD2; clone_size: NA; cdr3_nt: TGTGCCAGCAGTTTACTAGGACTAGCGAACCACGAGCAGTACTTC; cdr3_aa: CASSLLGLANHEQYF
v_call: TRBV4-2; j_call: TRBJ2-7; d_call: TRBD2; clone_size: NA; cdr3_nt: TGTGCCAGCAGCCGCCGACTAGCGGGAGGTCCCTACGAGCAGTACTTC; cdr3_aa: CASSRRLAGGPYEQYF
v_call: TRBV7-2; j_call: TRBJ2-1; d_call: NA; clone_size: NA; cdr3_nt: TGTGCCAGCAGCTTAGGGTTAGGGGGATACTCCTACAATGAGCAGTTCTTC; cdr3_aa: CASSLGLGGYSYNEQFF
v_call: TRBV10-3; j_call: TRBJ2-3; d_call: TRBD2; clone_size: NA; cdr3_nt: TGTGCCATCAGTGAAGGGCGGGAGACCACAGATACGCAGTATTTT; cdr3_aa: CAISEGRETTDTQYF
v_call: TRBV5-1; j_call: TRBJ2-3; d_call: TRBD1; clone_size: NA; cdr3_nt: TGCGCCAGCAGCCCCCGACAGGGCGCAGATACGCAGTATTTT; cdr3_aa: CASSPRQGADTQYF
v_call: TRBV19; j_call: TRBJ2-7; d_call: TRBD2; clone_size: NA; cdr3_nt: TGTGCCAGTAGTATAAGACTAGCGGGAGCGGCCTACGAGCAGTACTTC; cdr3_aa: CASSIRLAGAAYEQYF
v_call: TRBV29-1; j_call: TRBJ1-2; d_call: TRBD1; clone_size: NA; cdr3_nt: TGCAGCGTGGGACAGTTAGCTAACTATGGCTACACCTTC; cdr3_aa: CSVGQLANYGYTF
v_call: TRBV9; j_call: TRBJ1-2; d_call: NA; clone_size: once; cdr3_nt: TGTGCCAGCAGCCCCCAAGGGAGGTCCGCGTATGGCTACACCTTC; cdr3_aa: CASSPQGRSAYGYTF
v_call: TRBV9; j_call: TRBJ2-1; d_call: NA; clone_size: NA; cdr3_nt: TGTGCCAGCAGCGTACTCTCTGGGGGTGGCGGTGAGCAGTTCTTC; cdr3_aa: CASSVLSGGGGEQFF
v_call: TRBV25-1; j_call: TRBJ2-7; d_call: TRBD2; clone_size: NA; cdr3_nt: TGTGCCAGCAGTGATGCCGGCGGGAGGGGGTCCTACGAGCAGTACTTC; cdr3_aa: CASSDAGGRGSYEQYF
v_call: TRBV2; j_call: TRBJ2-7; d_call: NA; clone_size: NA; cdr3_nt: TGTGCCAGCAGTCGTCTTCCAGTCGAGCAGTACTTC; cdr3_aa: CASSRLPVEQYF
v_call: TRBV5-4; j_call: TRBJ2-1; d_call: NA; clone_size: NA; cdr3_nt: TGTGCCAGCAGCTTACTAGGCTCATCCTACAATGAGCAGTTCTTC; cdr3_aa: CASSLLGSSYNEQFF
v_call: TRBV5-8; j_call: TRBJ2-1; d_call: NA; clone_size: NA; cdr3_nt: TGTGCCAGCAGCTTGGCAACTAGGCTGGGCTACAATGAGCAGTTCTTC; cdr3_aa: CASSLATRLGYNEQFF
v_call: TRBV29-1; j_call: TRBJ1-1; d_call: NA; clone_size: NA; cdr3_nt: TGCAGCGTTGGCCCGGGGAGGGGAAACACTGAAGCTTTCTTT; cdr3_aa: CSVGPGRGNTEAFF
v_call: TRBV18; j_call: TRBJ2-2; d_call: TRBD2; clone_size: NA; cdr3_nt: TGTGCCAGCTCACCGGTAGCGGGCTTTGGCACCGGGGAGCTGTTTTTT; cdr3_aa: CASSPVAGFGTGELFF
v_call: TRBV30; j_call: TRBJ2-7; d_call: NA; clone_size: NA; cdr3_nt: TGTGCCTGGAGTGGGGGTAACTACGAGCAGTACTTC; cdr3_aa: CAWSGGNYEQYF
v_call: TRBV6-5; j_call: TRBJ2-7; d_call: TRBD2; clone_size: NA; cdr3_nt: TGTGCCAGCAGACCCATTCTAGCGGGAGTGTACGAGCAGTACTTC; cdr3_aa: CASRPILAGVYEQYF
v_call: TRBV25-1; j_call: TRBJ1-2; d_call: TRBD1; clone_size: NA; cdr3_nt: TGTGCCAGCAGTGAGCAGGGGGACGGCTACACCTTC; cdr3_aa: CASSEQGDGYTF
v_call: TRBV4-1; j_call: TRBJ1-5; d_call: TRBD1; clone_size: NA; cdr3_nt: TGCGCCAGCAGCCACCCCGGACAGGGGGCATTGGGCAATCAGCCCCAGCATTTT; cdr3_aa: CASSHPGQGALGNQPQHF
v_call: TRBV4-3; j_call: TRBJ1-1; d_call: TRBD1; clone_size: few; cdr3_nt: TGCGCCAGCAGCCTCCAGGGGGACACTGAAGCTTTCTTT; cdr3_aa: CASSLQGDTEAFF